The sample holds a few counts of the clone carrying this T cell receptor beta chain. Constant-region reverse primers amplified full-length variable regions, followed by semi-nested Nested Universal Primer A PCR. TCRdb analysed the 5' RACE reads with MiXCR anew, one entry per CDR3 protein. The sample lists about 61,000 distinct CDR3 sequences, roughly 30% seen once, with 2.3% in the top ten. The sample taken for sequencing was tumor-infiltrating naive CD4+ T cells sorted from the breast tumor. The subset is: naive CD4+ T cells, CD4+CD45RA+CD25-. The TCR sequence derives from a female donor with breast cancer.

The CDR3 protein is CATSRSYEQYF. CDR3 nucleotide sequence: TGCGCCACCTCAAGATCCTACGAGCAGTACTTC. This chain joins TRBV10-2 and TRBJ2-7; D gene uncertain. V was clipped by 10 bases and J by 1 base, with 8 bases between them. The CDR3 contains 11 residues. Germline assignment: CDR1 WSHSY and CDR2 SAAADI.